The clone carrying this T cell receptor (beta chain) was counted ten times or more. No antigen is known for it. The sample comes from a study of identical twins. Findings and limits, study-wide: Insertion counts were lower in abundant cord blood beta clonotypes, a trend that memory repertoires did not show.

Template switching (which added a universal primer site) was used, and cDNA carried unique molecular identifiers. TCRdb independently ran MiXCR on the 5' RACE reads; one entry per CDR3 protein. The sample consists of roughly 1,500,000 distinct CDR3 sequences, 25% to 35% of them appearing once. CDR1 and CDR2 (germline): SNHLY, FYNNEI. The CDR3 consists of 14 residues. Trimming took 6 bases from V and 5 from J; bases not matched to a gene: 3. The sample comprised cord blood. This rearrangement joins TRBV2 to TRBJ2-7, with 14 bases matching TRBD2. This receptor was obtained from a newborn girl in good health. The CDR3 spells CASRGTSGSNEQYF. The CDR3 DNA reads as TGTGCCAGCAGGGGGACTAGCGGGAGCAACGAGCAGTACTTC.